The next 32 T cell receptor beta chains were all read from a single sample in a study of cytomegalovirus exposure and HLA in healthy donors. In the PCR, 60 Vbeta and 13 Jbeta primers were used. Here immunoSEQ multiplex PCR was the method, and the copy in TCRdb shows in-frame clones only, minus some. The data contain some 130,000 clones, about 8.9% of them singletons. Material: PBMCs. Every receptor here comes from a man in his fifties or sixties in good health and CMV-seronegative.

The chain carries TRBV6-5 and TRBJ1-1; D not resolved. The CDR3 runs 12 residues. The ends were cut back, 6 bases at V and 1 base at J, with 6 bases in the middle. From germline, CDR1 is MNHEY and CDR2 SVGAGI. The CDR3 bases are TGTGCCAGCAGACACAAGAACACTGAAGCTTTCTTT. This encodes CASRHKNTEAFF.

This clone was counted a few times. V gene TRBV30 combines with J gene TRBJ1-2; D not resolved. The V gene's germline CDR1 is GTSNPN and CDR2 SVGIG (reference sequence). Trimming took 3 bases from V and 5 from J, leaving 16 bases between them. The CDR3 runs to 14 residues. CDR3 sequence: CAWRRAREGYGYTF. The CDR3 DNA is TGTGCCTGGAGACGGGCCCGGGAAGGTTATGGCTACACCTTC.

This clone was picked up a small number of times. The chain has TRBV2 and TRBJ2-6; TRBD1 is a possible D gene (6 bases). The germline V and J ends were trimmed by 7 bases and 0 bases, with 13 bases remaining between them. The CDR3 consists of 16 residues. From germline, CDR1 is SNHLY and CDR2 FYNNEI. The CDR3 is CASKNGTNSGANVLTF. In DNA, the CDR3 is TGTGCCAGCAAAAACGGGACAAACTCTGGGGCCAACGTCCTGACTTTC.

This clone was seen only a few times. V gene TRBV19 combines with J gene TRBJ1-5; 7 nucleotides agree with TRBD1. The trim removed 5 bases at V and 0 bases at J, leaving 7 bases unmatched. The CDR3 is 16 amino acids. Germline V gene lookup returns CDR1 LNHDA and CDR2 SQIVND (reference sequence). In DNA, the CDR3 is TGTGCCAGTAGTTGGATACAGGGGAATAGCAATCAGCCCCAGCATTTT. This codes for CASSWIQGNSNQPQHF.

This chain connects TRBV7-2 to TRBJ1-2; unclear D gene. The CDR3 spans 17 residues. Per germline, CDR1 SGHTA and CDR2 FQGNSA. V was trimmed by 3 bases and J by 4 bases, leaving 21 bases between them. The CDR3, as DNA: TGTGCCAGCAGCTTCGCTCCGCGGGTAGAAAGTGGCTATGGCTACACCTTC. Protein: CASSFAPRVESGYGYTF.

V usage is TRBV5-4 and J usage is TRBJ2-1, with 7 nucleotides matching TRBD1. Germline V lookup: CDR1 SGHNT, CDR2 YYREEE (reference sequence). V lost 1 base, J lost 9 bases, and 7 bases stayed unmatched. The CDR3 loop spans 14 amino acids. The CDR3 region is CASSLKGAEGEQFF. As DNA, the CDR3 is TGTGCCAGCAGCTTGAAGGGGGCCGAGGGTGAGCAGTTCTTC. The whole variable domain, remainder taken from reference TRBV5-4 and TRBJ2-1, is ETGVTQSPTHLIKTRGQQVTLRCSSQSGHNTVSWYQQALGQGPQFIFQYYREEENGRGNFPPRFSGLQFPNYSSELNVNALELDDSALYLCASSLKGAEGEQFFGPGTRLTVL.

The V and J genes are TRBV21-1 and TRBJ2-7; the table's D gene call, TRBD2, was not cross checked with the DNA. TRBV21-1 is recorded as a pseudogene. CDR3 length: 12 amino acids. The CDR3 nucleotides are TGTGCCAGCTCTCCCCCTCCTAACGAGCAGTACTTC. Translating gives CASSPPPNEQYF.

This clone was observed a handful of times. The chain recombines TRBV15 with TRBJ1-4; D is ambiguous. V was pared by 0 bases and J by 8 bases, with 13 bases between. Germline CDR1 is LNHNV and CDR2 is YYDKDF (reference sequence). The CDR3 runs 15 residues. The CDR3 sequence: CATSRDGGVREKLFF. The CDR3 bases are TGTGCCACCAGCAGAGATGGCGGGGTCCGGGAAAAACTGTTTTTT.

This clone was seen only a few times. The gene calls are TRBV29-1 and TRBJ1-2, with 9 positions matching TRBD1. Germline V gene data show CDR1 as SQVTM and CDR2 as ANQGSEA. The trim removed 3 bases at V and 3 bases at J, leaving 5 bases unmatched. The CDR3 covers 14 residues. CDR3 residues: CSVEGQGLDYGYTF. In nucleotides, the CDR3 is TGCAGCGTTGAGGGACAGGGCCTTGACTATGGCTACACCTTC.

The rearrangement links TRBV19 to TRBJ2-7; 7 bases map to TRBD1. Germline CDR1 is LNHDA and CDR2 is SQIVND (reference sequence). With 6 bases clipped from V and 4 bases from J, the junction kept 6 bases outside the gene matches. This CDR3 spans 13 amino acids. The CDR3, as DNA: TGTGCCAGTAGCCCGACAGGGACGTACGAGCAGTACTTC. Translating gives CASSPTGTYEQYF.

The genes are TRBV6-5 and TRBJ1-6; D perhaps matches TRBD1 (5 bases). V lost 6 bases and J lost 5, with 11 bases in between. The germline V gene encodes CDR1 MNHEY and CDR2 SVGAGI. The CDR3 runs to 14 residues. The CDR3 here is CASSGQMNNSPLHF. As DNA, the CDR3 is TGTGCCAGCAGCGGACAAATGAATAATTCACCCCTCCACTTT.

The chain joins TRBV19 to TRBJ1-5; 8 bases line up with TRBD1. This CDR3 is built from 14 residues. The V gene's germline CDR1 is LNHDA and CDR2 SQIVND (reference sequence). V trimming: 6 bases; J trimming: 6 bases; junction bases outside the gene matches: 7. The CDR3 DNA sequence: TGTGCCAGTAGAGGACAGGGAGTAGGTCAGCCCCAGCATTTT. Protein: CASRGQGVGQPQHF.

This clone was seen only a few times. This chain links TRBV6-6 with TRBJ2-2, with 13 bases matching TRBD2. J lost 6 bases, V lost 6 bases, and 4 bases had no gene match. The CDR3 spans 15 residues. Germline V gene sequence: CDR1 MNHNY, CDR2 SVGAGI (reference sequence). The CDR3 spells CASSSTSGRSGELFF. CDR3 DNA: TGTGCCAGCAGCTCGACTAGCGGGAGGTCCGGGGAGCTGTTTTTT.

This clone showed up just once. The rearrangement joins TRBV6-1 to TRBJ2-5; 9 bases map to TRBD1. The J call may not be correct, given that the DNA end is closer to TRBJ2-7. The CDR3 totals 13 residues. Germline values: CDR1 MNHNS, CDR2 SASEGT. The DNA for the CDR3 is TGTGCCAGCAGTCTCGAGACAGGGGGCGAGCAGTACTTC. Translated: CASSLETGGEQYF.

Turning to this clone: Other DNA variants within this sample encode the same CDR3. The CDR3 sequence is CASSVSDRSSYEQYF. The CDR3 nucleotides read TGTGCCAGCAGCGTAAGCGACAGATCCTCCTACGAGCAGTACTTC. The chain joins TRBV9 to TRBJ2-7, with D perhaps matching TRBD1 (5 bases). With 1 base removed from V and 0 bases from J, the gap between germline ends came to 11 bases. The CDR3 covers 15 residues. Germline lookup yields CDR1 SGDLS and CDR2 YYNGEE.

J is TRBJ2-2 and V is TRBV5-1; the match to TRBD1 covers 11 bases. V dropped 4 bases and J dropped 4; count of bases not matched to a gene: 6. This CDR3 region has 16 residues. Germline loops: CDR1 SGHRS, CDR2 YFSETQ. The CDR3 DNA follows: TGCGCCAGCAGCGGACAGGGGGCGAGTAGCACCGGGGAGCTGTTTTTT. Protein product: CASSGQGASSTGELFF.

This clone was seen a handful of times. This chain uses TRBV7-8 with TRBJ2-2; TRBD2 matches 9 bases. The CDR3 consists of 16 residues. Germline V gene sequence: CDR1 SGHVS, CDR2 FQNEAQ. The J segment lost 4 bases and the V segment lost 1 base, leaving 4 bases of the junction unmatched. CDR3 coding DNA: TGTGCCAGCAGCTTAGTAGATAGCGGGAGCACCGGGGAGCTGTTTTTT. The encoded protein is CASSLVDSGSTGELFF. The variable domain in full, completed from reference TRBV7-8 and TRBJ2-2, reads GAGVSQSPRYKVAKRGQDVALRCDPISGHVSLFWYQQALGQGPEFLTYFQNEAQLDKSGLPSDRFFAERPEGSVSTLKIQRTQQEDSAVYLCASSLVDSGSTGELFFGEGSRLTVL.

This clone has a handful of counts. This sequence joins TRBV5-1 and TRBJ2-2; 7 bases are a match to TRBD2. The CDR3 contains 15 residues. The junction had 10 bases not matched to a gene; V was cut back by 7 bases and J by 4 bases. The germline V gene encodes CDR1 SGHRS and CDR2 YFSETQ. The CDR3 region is CASSVGGPFTGELFF. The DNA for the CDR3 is TGCGCCAGCTCTGTGGGAGGGCCGTTCACCGGGGAGCTGTTTTTT.

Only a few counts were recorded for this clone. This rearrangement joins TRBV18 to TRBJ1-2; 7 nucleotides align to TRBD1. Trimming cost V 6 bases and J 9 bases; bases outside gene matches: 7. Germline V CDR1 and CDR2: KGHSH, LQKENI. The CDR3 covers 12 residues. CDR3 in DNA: TGTGCCAGCTCCCCCACAGGGGATAGCTACACCTTC. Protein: CASSPTGDSYTF.

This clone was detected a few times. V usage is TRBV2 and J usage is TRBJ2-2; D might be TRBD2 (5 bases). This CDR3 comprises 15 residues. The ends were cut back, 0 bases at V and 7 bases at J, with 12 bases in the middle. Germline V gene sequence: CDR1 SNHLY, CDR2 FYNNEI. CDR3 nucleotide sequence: TGTGCCAGCAGTGAAGCACCGCGAGGGCTCGGGGAGCTGTTTTTT. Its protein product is CASSEAPRGLGELFF.

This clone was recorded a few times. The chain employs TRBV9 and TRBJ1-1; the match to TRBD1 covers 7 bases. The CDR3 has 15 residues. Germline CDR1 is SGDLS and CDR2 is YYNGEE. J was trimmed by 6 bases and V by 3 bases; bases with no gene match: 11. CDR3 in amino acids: CASSAWGTDQSEAFF. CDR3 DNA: TGTGCCAGCAGCGCATGGGGGACAGACCAGTCTGAAGCTTTCTTT.

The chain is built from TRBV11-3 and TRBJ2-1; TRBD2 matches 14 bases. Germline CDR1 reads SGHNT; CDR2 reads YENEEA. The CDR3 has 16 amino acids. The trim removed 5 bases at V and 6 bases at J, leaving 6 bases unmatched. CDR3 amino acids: CASSRGLAGGPNEQFF. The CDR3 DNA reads TGTGCCAGCAGCCGAGGACTAGCGGGGGGTCCCAATGAGCAGTTCTTC.

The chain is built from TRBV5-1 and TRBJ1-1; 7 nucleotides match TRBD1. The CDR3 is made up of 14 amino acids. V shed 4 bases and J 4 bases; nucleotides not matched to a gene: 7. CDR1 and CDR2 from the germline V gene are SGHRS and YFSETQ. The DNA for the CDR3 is TGCGCCAGCAGCCCCGGTGGACAGGTCACTGAAGCTTTCTTT. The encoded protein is CASSPGGQVTEAFF.

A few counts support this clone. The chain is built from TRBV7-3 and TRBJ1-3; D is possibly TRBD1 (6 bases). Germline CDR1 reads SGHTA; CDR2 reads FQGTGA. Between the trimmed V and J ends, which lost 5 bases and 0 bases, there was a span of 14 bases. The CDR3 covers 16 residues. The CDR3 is CASSPSPGDSGNTIYF. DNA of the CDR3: TGTGCCAGCAGCCCCTCCCCAGGGGACTCTGGAAACACCATATATTTT.

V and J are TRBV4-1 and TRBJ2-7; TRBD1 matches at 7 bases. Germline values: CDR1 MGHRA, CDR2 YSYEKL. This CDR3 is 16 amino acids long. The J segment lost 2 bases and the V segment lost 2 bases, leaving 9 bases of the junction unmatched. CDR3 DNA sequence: TGCGCCAGCAGCCAACCGTCCGGGACAGCGACCTACGAGCAGTACTTC. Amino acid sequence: CASSQPSGTATYEQYF.

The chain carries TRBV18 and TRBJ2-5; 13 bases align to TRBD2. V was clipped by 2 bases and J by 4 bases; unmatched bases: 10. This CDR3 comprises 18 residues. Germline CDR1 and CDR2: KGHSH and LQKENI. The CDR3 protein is CASSPSGLAGFRGETQYF. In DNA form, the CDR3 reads TGTGCCAGCTCACCATCGGGACTAGCGGGATTTCGAGGAGAGACCCAGTACTTC. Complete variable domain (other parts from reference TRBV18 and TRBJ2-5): NAGVMQNPRHLVRRRGQEARLRCSPMKGHSHVYWYRQLPEEGLKFMVYLQKENIIDESGMPKERFSAEFPKEGPSILRIQQVVRGDSAAYFCASSPSGLAGFRGETQYFGPGTRLLVL.

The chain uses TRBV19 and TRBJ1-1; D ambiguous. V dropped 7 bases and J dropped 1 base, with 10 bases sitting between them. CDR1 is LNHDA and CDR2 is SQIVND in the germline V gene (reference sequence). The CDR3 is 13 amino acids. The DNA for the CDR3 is TGTGCCAGTACCCCGGACTGGAACACTGAAGCTTTCTTT. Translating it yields CASTPDWNTEAFF.

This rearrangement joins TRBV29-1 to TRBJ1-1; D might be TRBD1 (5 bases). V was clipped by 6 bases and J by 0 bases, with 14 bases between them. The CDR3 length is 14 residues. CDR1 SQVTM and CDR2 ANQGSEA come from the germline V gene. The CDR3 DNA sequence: TGCAGCGTAGACTCCGGGGGACTGAACACTGAAGCTTTCTTT. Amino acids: CSVDSGGLNTEAFF.

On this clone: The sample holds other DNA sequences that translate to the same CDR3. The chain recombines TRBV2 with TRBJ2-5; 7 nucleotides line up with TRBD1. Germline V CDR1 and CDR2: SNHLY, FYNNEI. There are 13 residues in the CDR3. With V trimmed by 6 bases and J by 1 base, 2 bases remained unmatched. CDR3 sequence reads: CASRRDSQETQYF. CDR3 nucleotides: TGTGCCAGCAGGAGGGACAGCCAAGAGACCCAGTACTTC.

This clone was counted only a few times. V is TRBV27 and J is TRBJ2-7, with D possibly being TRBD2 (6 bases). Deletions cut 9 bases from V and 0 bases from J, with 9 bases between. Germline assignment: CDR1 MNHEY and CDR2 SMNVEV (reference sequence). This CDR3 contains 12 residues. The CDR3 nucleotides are TGTGCCAGTGGAGGGAGCTCCTACGAGCAGTACTTC. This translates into CASGGSSYEQYF.

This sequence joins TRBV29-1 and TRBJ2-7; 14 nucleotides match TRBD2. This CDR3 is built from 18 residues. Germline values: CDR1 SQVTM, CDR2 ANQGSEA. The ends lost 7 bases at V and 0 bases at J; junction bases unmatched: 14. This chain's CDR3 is CSAAGLAGALPSSYEQYF. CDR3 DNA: TGCAGCGCAGCGGGACTAGCGGGAGCTCTTCCAAGCTCCTACGAGCAGTACTTC.

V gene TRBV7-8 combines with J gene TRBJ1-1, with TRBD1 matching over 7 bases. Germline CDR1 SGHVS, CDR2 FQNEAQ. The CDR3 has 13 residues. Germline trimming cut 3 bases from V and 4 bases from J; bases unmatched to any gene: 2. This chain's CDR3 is CASSFPGGTEAFF. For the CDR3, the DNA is TGTGCCAGCAGCTTCCCAGGGGGCACTGAAGCTTTCTTT.